These 3 T cell receptor beta chains were sequenced from one sample in a study of control samples from healthy donors and cancer patients. TCRdb keeps only in-frame clones here, not all; method: immunoSEQ multiplex PCR. The sample lists some 34,000 clones, 85% to 95% occurring once. The material sequenced was PBMCs. The receptor set was obtained from a middle-aged man with colorectal cancer.

The table lists this clone with a count of one. The chain recombines TRBV27 with TRBJ2-7; D possibly corresponds to TRBD1 (5 bases). Germline V gene lookup returns CDR1 MNHEY and CDR2 SMNVEV (reference sequence). The CDR3 is 18 residues long. V dropped 2 bases and J dropped 0 bases, with 20 bases sitting between them. The CDR3 loop reads CASSLRPIDSVSSYEQYF. In nucleotides, the CDR3 is TGTGCCAGCAGTTTACGCCCCATCGACAGCGTGAGCTCCTACGAGCAGTACTTC.

The V and J genes are TRBV30 and TRBJ1-3; D gene unclear. The CDR3 totals 13 residues. V lost 3 bases, J lost 2 bases, and 8 bases lay in between. CDR1 GTSNPN and CDR2 SVGIG come from the germline V gene (reference sequence). The CDR3 bases are TGTGCCTGGAGGCCCGCCCCTGGAAACACCATATATTTT. It is translated as CAWRPAPGNTIYF.

This sequence joins TRBV18 and TRBJ1-4; D is ambiguous. The CDR3 spans 15 residues. The germline CDR1 and CDR2 sequences are KGHSH and LQKENI. The V and J ends lost 0 bases and 5 bases respectively, with 10 bases between them. CDR3 nucleotides: TGTGCCAGCTCACCACCGGGTGGACCCAATGAAAAACTGTTTTTT. It encodes CASSPPGGPNEKLFF.